This TCR beta chain emerged from a study of beta chain features in type 1 diabetes. Study conclusions and caveats: The question of HLA type influencing TCRB rearrangement was one that remained unresolved here. Cells carrying high TCR expression could end up over-represented when cDNA is sequenced. Moderate but significant shortening of TCRB CDR3s was recorded in all four CD4+ subsets from Type 1 diabetes patients. Reduced insertions and increased deletions marked VDJ junctions in type 1 diabetes patients.

The V and J ends lost 3 bases and 1 base respectively, with 6 bases between them. Germline CDR1 and CDR2: SEHNR and FQNEAQ (reference sequence). This CDR3 is 13 amino acids long. Investigators reverse transcribed all isolated RNA, so they sequenced expressed TCRB transcripts. The data were produced by immunoSEQ multiplex PCR, yet TCRdb's version contains in-frame clones alone and is incomplete. The sample carries 150,000 to 200,000 clones, about 8% recorded once. Populations isolated by sorting all had purity greater than 95%. There are a few counts of this clone. Its antigen is not known. This chain links TRBV7-9 with TRBJ1-1, with D maybe TRBD1 (5 bases). The sample taken for sequencing was central memory CD4+ T cells from blood. This clonotype originated in a woman between 40 and 50 years old with type 1 diabetes. CDR3 sequence (DNA): TGTGCCAGCAGCTTCGGGGGGAACACTGAAGCTTTCTTT. Translating it yields CASSFGGNTEAFF.